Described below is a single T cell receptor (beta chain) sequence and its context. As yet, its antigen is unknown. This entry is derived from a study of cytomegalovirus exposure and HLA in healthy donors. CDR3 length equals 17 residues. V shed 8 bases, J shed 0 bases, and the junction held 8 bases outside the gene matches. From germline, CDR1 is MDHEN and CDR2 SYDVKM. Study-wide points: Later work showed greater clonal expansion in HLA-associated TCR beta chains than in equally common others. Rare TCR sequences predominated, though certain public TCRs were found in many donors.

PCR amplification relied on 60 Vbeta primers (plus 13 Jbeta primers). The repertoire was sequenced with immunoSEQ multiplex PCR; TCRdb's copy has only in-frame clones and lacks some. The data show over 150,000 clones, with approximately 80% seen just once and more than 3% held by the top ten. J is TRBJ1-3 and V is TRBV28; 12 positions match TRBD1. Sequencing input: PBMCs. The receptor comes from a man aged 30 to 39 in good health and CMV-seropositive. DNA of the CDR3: TGTGCCAGCCACACCGGGACAGGGGGCCACTCTGGAAACACCATATATTTT. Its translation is CASHTGTGGHSGNTIYF.